Presented here are 27 T cell receptor beta chains from one specimen sequenced in a study of blood T cells in healthy people across ages. Sample-barcoded 5' priming and a J-beta primer mix drove a second PCR of 7 to 11 cycles. MiXCR was run by TCRdb on the 5' RACE reads, yielding one entry per CDR3 protein. Among a few hundred thousand distinct CDR3 sequences listed, approximately 26% were seen once. This sample also belongs to another study, concerning T cells of mothers and their children.

Sequenced input: blood. These receptors were collected from a boy aged 2 to 9 in good health.

V is TRBV5-1 and J is TRBJ2-2, with 7 bases lining up with TRBD1. CDR1 is SGHRS, CDR2 YFSETQ, per germline. V shed 5 bases and J 0 bases; nucleotides not matched to a gene: 1. The CDR3 has 14 amino acids. The DNA of the CDR3 is TGCGCCAGCAGGGGACAGTCGAACACCGGGGAGCTGTTTTTT. Translating it yields CASRGQSNTGELFF. Full variable domain (rest looked up from reference TRBV5-1 and TRBJ2-2): KAGVTQTPRYLIKTRGQQVTLSCSPISGHRSVSWYQQTPGQGLQFLFEYFSETQRNKGNFPGRFSGRQFSNSRSEMNVSTLELGDSALYLCASRGQSNTGELFFGEGSRLTVL.

This chain connects TRBV11-2 to TRBJ2-1; D is uncertain. Germline CDR1 reads SGHAT; CDR2 reads FQNNGV. This CDR3 spans 11 amino acids. V was pared by 4 bases and J by 9 bases, with 7 bases between. The CDR3: CASSSTSEQFF. The CDR3 DNA sequence: TGTGCCAGCAGCTCCACGAGTGAGCAGTTCTTC.

This rearrangement joins TRBV10-3 to TRBJ1-2; unclear D gene. Germline lookup yields CDR1 ENHRY and CDR2 SYGVKD. The CDR3 length is 16 residues. V dropped 7 bases and J dropped 0 bases, with 18 bases sitting between them. This chain's CDR3 is CAITKGEVFPNYGYTF. In nucleotides, the CDR3 is TGTGCCATCACCAAGGGTGAGGTCTTCCCTAACTATGGCTACACCTTC.

V and J are TRBV6-1 and TRBJ1-2; no clear D. This CDR3 is built from 14 residues. Germline values: CDR1 MNHNS, CDR2 SASEGT. Trimming removed 0 bases at V and 1 base at J, with 6 bases between. The CDR3 here is CASSEAPDNYGYTF. The CDR3 DNA reads TGTGCCAGCAGTGAAGCCCCAGATAACTATGGCTACACCTTC.

The gene calls are TRBV4-2 and TRBJ2-5; no clear D gene. Trimming removed 0 bases from V and 11 bases from J, with 13 bases in between. From germline, CDR1 is LGHNA and CDR2 YNFKEQ. CDR3 size: 13 residues. CDR3 nucleotide sequence: TGTGCCAGCAGCCAAGATTGGCGCGTGGAGCAGTACTTC. This codes for CASSQDWRVEQYF.

A note on this clonotype: The DNA is left out, because the CDR3 cannot be placed on it with certainty; the CDR3 is given as TCRdb lists it. The genes are TRBV28 and TRBJ1-1; TRBD1 is the table's D call, not checked against the DNA. Counting both end residues, the CDR3 totals 14 amino acids. Germline CDR1 is MDHEN and CDR2 is SYDVKM. This CDR3 reads CASSTSTGGAEAFF.

The chain recombines TRBV29-1 with TRBJ2-5; 10 nucleotides line up with TRBD1. Germline V CDR1 and CDR2: SQVTM, ANQGSEA. This CDR3 region has 15 residues. Trimming removed 1 base from V and 5 bases from J; junction bases left unmatched: 7. The CDR3, as DNA: TGCAGCGTTGAAGCGGGGACAGGGGATTTGGAGACCCAGTACTTC. Translated, it gives CSVEAGTGDLETQYF. The full variable domain, completed using reference TRBV29-1 and TRBJ2-5, is SAVISQKPSRDICQRGTSLTIQCQVDSQVTMMFWYRQQPGQSLTLIATANQGSEATYESGFVIDKFPISRPNLTFSTLTVSNMSPEDSSIYLCSVEAGTGDLETQYFGPGTRLLVL.

This chain joins TRBV6-2 or TRBV6-3 and TRBJ2-3, with D perhaps TRBD1 (5 bases). CDR3 length: 14 amino acids. The V gene's germline CDR1 is MNHEY and CDR2 SVGEGT. Deletions cut 10 bases from V and 3 bases from J, with 17 bases between. In DNA, the CDR3 is TGTGCCATTTCGGAGTGGGGCGTGACAGATACGCAGTATTTT. This sequence encodes CAISEWGVTDTQYF.

This clonotype was picked up a small number of times. CDR3 coding DNA: TGTGCCACCGCCCAGGGGAACTATGGCTACACCTTC. Protein product: CATAQGNYGYTF. The chain carries TRBV15 and TRBJ1-2, with a possible D match to TRBD1 (6 bases). Trimming removed 8 bases at V and 2 bases at J, with 9 bases between. The CDR3 totals 12 residues. CDR1 LNHNV and CDR2 YYDKDF come from the germline V gene (reference sequence).

This clonotype was found a few times. V gene TRBV18 combines with J gene TRBJ2-1; 8 bases align to TRBD2. J gave up 8 bases and V 0 bases, and 6 bases lay outside the gene matches. Germline-derived CDR1 and CDR2 are KGHSH and LQKENI. This CDR3 comprises 15 residues. In nucleotides, the CDR3 is TGTGCCAGCTCACCACCGGCCGCGGGAGGATATGAGCAGTTCTTC. This codes for CASSPPAAGGYEQFF.

The V gene is TRBV29-1, the J gene TRBJ1-6, with D uncertain. The length of the CDR3 is 14 residues. CDR1 is SQVTM and CDR2 is ANQGSEA in the germline V gene. Trimming cost V 8 bases and J 13 bases, with 24 bases left between them. The CDR3 sequence is CSPNPRVPARPLHF. The CDR3 nucleotides are TGCAGCCCAAACCCCCGGGTCCCCGCGAGGCCCCTCCACTTT. Supplemented by reference TRBV29-1 and TRBJ1-6, the full variable domain reads SAVISQKPSRDICQRGTSLTIQCQVDSQVTMMFWYRQQPGQSLTLIATANQGSEATYESGFVIDKFPISRPNLTFSTLTVSNMSPEDSSIYLCSPNPRVPARPLHFGNGTRLTVT.

This clonotype was picked up a small number of times. The gene calls are TRBV24-1 and TRBJ1-2; D perhaps matches TRBD1 (6 bases). The CDR3 runs to 13 residues. V was shortened by 3 bases and J by 6 bases, with 10 bases between the two germline ends. The germline CDR1 and CDR2 sequences are KGHDR and SFDVKD. The CDR3 protein is CATSDGGRDGYTF. The CDR3 DNA is TGTGCCACCAGTGATGGGGGCCGAGATGGCTACACCTTC.

This clonotype was recorded many times. The chain joins TRBV20-1 to TRBJ2-3; 10 bases map to TRBD2. CDR3 length: 14 residues. The germline V gene has CDR1 DFQATT and CDR2 SNEGSKA (reference sequence). The CDR3 region has the DNA TGCGGAGCTACCGGGACTAGCGACACAGATACGCAGTATTTT. Translating it yields CGATGTSDTDTQYF.

The chain combines TRBV15 with TRBJ2-7; tentative D call: TRBD1 (6 bases). There are 14 residues in the CDR3. In germline, CDR1 is LNHNV, CDR2 YYDKDF (reference sequence). Trimming pared 1 base from V and 7 bases from J, leaving 14 bases between. CDR3 in amino acids: CATSRGDRLGEQYF. The CDR3 nucleotides are TGTGCCACCAGCAGAGGCGACAGGCTAGGGGAGCAGTACTTC.

The chain has TRBV29-1 and TRBJ2-2; 7 bases agree with TRBD2. The CDR3 is made up of 15 amino acids. Germline-derived CDR1 and CDR2 are SQVTM and ANQGSEA. The junction had 6 bases not matched to a gene; V was cut back by 1 base and J by 4 bases. The CDR3 region is CSVEGPGLLTGELFF. CDR3 nucleotides: TGCAGCGTTGAAGGGCCGGGACTACTCACCGGGGAGCTGTTTTTT.

CDR3 DNA: TGTGCCAGCAGTCCGATAGCGGGGGGCAATCAGCCCCAGCATTTT. Amino acid sequence: CASSPIAGGNQPQHF. The rearrangement joins TRBV27 to TRBJ1-5; TRBD1 is a possible D gene (5 bases). Germline V gene lookup returns CDR1 MNHEY and CDR2 SMNVEV (reference sequence). Trimming stripped 5 bases from V and 2 bases from J, with 13 bases between. CDR3 length: 15 amino acids.

The rearrangement joins TRBV5-4 to TRBJ2-1, with D hard to call. Trimming removed 9 bases from V and 13 bases from J, with 20 bases in between. Germline CDR1 SGHNT, CDR2 YYREEE (reference sequence). The CDR3 runs to 12 residues. CDR3 loop: CATHTWGGNQFF. The CDR3 DNA follows: TGTGCCACCCACACATGGGGTGGGAATCAGTTCTTC.

V and J are TRBV4-2 and TRBJ2-3; TRBD2 agrees at 9 bases. The germline CDR1 and CDR2 sequences are LGHNA and YNFKEQ. The CDR3 is 20 residues long. Germline trimming cut 1 base from V and 3 bases from J; bases unmatched to any gene: 17. The DNA for the CDR3 is TGTGCCAGCAGCCAAGTTGGGACTAGCCCACTTAGGAGTCGGACAGATACGCAGTATTTT. It specifies CASSQVGTSPLRSRTDTQYF.

The sample holds a few counts of this clonotype. This chain links TRBV25-1 with TRBJ1-6; TRBD1 might be the D (6 bases). The CDR3 is made up of 17 amino acids. V was trimmed by 3 bases and J by 0 bases, leaving 12 bases between them. Per germline, CDR1 MGHDK and CDR2 SYGVNS. The CDR3 nucleotides are TGTGCCAGCAGTGAGAAGGGGGGTGGCTCCTATAATTCACCCCTCCACTTT. The encoded protein is CASSEKGGGSYNSPLHF.

In this sample, this clonotype turned up a few times. The chain combines TRBV20-1 with TRBJ2-5; D may be TRBD2 (5 bases). V lost 7 bases to trimming and J lost 1 base, with 16 bases between them. This CDR3 has 14 residues. In germline, CDR1 is DFQATT, CDR2 SNEGSKA (reference sequence). Written as DNA, the CDR3 is TGCAGTGGTGTTCACTCGGCGGGCCAAGAGACCCAGTACTTC. This sequence encodes CSGVHSAGQETQYF.

The sample holds a few counts of this clonotype. The chain uses TRBV20-1 and TRBJ2-1; D call uncertain. Deletions cut 5 bases from V and 0 bases from J, with 17 bases between. The germline V gene encodes CDR1 DFQATT and CDR2 SNEGSKA (reference sequence). The CDR3 runs to 16 residues. The CDR3 is CSAPRGSPSSYNEQFF. The CDR3 DNA follows: TGCAGTGCTCCCCGCGGTAGCCCTAGCTCCTACAATGAGCAGTTCTTC.

This clonotype appeared a few times. The chain combines TRBV27 with TRBJ2-1; 7 bases map to TRBD1. Per germline, CDR1 MNHEY and CDR2 SMNVEV (reference sequence). This CDR3 spans 15 amino acids. V dropped 2 bases and J dropped 2; count of bases not matched to a gene: 3. This CDR3 is CASSLSGQAYNEQFF. The CDR3 DNA is TGTGCCAGCAGTTTAAGCGGACAGGCCTACAATGAGCAGTTCTTC.

The sample holds a few counts of this clonotype. V gene TRBV6-5 combines with J gene TRBJ1-2; D ambiguous. The CDR3 loop spans 13 amino acids. CDR1 and CDR2 from the germline V gene are MNHEY and SVGAGI. V was pared by 2 bases and J by 5 bases, with 9 bases between. The CDR3 DNA follows: TGTGCCAGCAGTTACGGGGTTGGGTATGGCTACACCTTC. Residues: CASSYGVGYGYTF.

This chain uses TRBV7-9 with TRBJ2-7; 7 nucleotides agree with TRBD2. Per germline, CDR1 SEHNR and CDR2 FQNEAQ (reference sequence). V dropped 6 bases and J dropped 2; count of bases not matched to a gene: 7. The CDR3 length is 14 residues. Here the CDR3 reads CASSQRGGAYEQYF. The CDR3 DNA reads as TGTGCCAGCAGTCAACGGGGAGGGGCCTACGAGCAGTACTTC.

V gene TRBV6-1 combines with J gene TRBJ1-5; a weak D match, TRBD1 (6 bases). The CDR3 is 18 residues long. Germline V lookup: CDR1 MNHNS, CDR2 SASEGT. V was pared by 3 bases and J by 4 bases, with 22 bases between. Written as DNA, the CDR3 is TGTGCCAGCAGTGAGGGGGCAGAGGCCGAAGGGGCTAATCAGCCCCAGCATTTT. It specifies CASSEGAEAEGANQPQHF.

V usage is TRBV7-2 and J usage is TRBJ2-1; 12 bases map to TRBD1. There are 15 residues in the CDR3. V trimming: 6 bases; J trimming: 9 bases; junction bases outside the gene matches: 9. Germline assignment: CDR1 SGHTA and CDR2 FQGNSA. Here the CDR3 reads CASRGPGQGAFEQFF. The CDR3 region has the DNA TGTGCCAGCAGAGGTCCGGGACAGGGGGCGTTTGAGCAGTTCTTC. Drawing the rest from reference TRBV7-2 and TRBJ2-1, the complete variable domain is GAGVSQSPSNKVTEKGKDVELRCDPISGHTALYWYRQSLGQGLEFLIYFQGNSAPDKSGLPSDRFSAERTGGSVSTLTIQRTQQEDSAVYLCASRGPGQGAFEQFFGPGTRLTVL.

This clonotype was counted only a few times. V usage is TRBV3-1 and J usage is TRBJ1-4, with TRBD1 as a possible D gene (5 bases). Germline V CDR1 and CDR2: LGHDT, YNNKEL (reference sequence). V dropped 6 bases and J dropped 0 bases, with 14 bases sitting between them. There are 16 residues in the CDR3. The CDR3 nucleotides are TGTGCCAGCAGTCGGACATCCATCCCAACTAATGAAAAACTGTTTTTT. Its translation: CASSRTSIPTNEKLFF.